This entry is about one TCR beta chain. This sample is part of a study of blood T cell repertoires in COVID-19. Original methodology: Amplification of reference gene primers was used by the study to estimate nucleated cell counts. The assay was immunoSEQ multiplex PCR, and TCRdb's table has in-frame clones only and misses some. That table supplies the V and J calls and clone size; D and trimming were determined from the DNA. The table records 250,000 to 350,000 clones, 85% to 90% of them present only once. V lost 3 bases to trimming and J lost 4 bases; unmatched junction nucleotides: 4. Germline V lookup: CDR1 LNHDA, CDR2 SQIVND (reference sequence). The CDR3 is 14 amino acids.

The V gene is TRBV19, the J gene TRBJ1-1; 8 bases match TRBD1. Sequencing was done on a sample of peripheral blood. This receptor was identified in a woman between 45 and 65 years old with active or convalescent COVID-19. CDR3 region: CASSMVTGVTEAFF. CDR3 in DNA: TGTGCCAGTAGTATGGTGACAGGGGTCACTGAAGCTTTCTTT. Full variable domain (outside the CDR3, taken from reference TRBV19 and TRBJ1-1): DGGITQSPKYLFRKEGQNVTLSCEQNLNHDAMYWYRQDPGQGLRLIYYSQIVNDFQKGDIAEGYSVSREKKESFPLTVTSAQKNPTAFYLCASSMVTGVTEAFFGQGTRLTVV.